The clone carrying this T cell receptor gamma chain was detected ten times or more. Its target is unknown. A much larger clone differs from this one at a single base, so this may be a read error. Each sorted gammadelta sample had TRG and TRD chains sequenced. TCRdb reanalysed the multiplex PCR reads via CATT. The sample carries around 25,000 gamma-chain clones, about 3% recorded once. Flow sorting of PBMC yielded separate Vgamma9/Vdelta2+ and Vdelta2-negative gammadelta T cell populations for bulk repertoire analysis. CDR1 and CDR2 from the germline V gene are GITISATS and ISYDGTV (reference sequence). V lost 0 bases and J lost 11; bases outside the gene matches: 7. CDR3 length: 12 residues. The sample belongs to a study of γδ T cells in repeated Plasmodium falciparum infection. General study points: Vdelta2-negative gammadelta repertoires, largely Vdelta1+, seemingly showed infection-driven waves of new clonal selection.

The rearrangement links TRGV9 to TRGJ1 or TRGJ2. The source of this sequence is a pool of human donors (malaria-infected and uninfected, not separated). Specimen: gamma-delta T cells from blood. Here the CDR3 DNA reads TGTGCCTTGTGGGAGGTGCAAAGCGAGAAACTCTTT. Its translation is CALWEVQSEKLF.